This T cell receptor beta chain was retrieved from a study of OX40 agonist ivuxolimab in advanced cancers. For the study at large: Patients were treated with ivuxolimab, an agonistic anti-OX40 (CD134) antibody. Eligibility admitted prior anti-PD-1, anti-PD-L1 or anti-CTLA-4 therapy; 40% had some. Broader study findings: There were, on average, more expanded clones in CD8+ T cells than in CD4+.

Autoimmune disease history or systemic immunosuppression disqualified patients. This clone has a single count. Its antigen is currently unknown. Per germline, CDR1 LNHDA and CDR2 SQIVND (reference sequence). This CDR3 has 14 residues. J lost 7 bases, V lost 5 bases, and 7 bases had no gene match. The assay was immunoSEQ multiplex PCR, and TCRdb's table has in-frame clones only and misses some. The data hold 60,000 to 70,000 clones, with 87% observed a single time. The specimen was CD4+ or CD8+ T cells sorted from blood, collected in a trial of the OX40 agonist ivuxolimab. The TCR sequence derives from an adult with an advanced solid tumor such as melanoma, head and neck, liver or kidney cancer. J is TRBJ2-7 and V is TRBV19, with 11 bases identical to TRBD2. The CDR3 spells CASSDPGLAAEQYF. Here the CDR3 DNA reads TGTGCCAGTAGTGATCCGGGACTAGCGGCTGAGCAGTACTTC. Combining the CDR3 with reference TRBV19 and TRBJ2-7 gives the whole variable domain DGGITQSPKYLFRKEGQNVTLSCEQNLNHDAMYWYRQDPGQGLRLIYYSQIVNDFQKGDIAEGYSVSREKKESFPLTVTSAQKNPTAFYLCASSDPGLAAEQYFGPGTRLTVT.